One sample yielded the 27 T cell receptor beta chains listed below, sequenced in a study of graft-versus-host responses after intestinal transplantation. Antigens for these TCRs are unknown. TCRdb's copy holds only in-frame clones and misses some; the assay was immunoSEQ multiplex PCR. The sample lists about 110,000 clones, around 93% occurring once. The sample in question was unstimulated CD8+ T cells sorted from spleen or lymph node cells, obtained before intestinal transplant. Source of these receptors: a human donor who received an intestinal transplant.

The chain has TRBV4-1 and TRBJ2-1; tentatively, D is TRBD1 or TRBD2 (5 bases each). The germline V gene encodes CDR1 MGHRA and CDR2 YSYEKL. This CDR3 is built from 15 residues. Trimming took 4 bases from V and 7 from J, leaving 17 bases between them. CDR3 DNA: TGCGCCAGCAGCCCTCCCCCGTTGGGGGAAAATGAGCAGTTCTTC. Protein sequence: CASSPPPLGENEQFF.

The genes are TRBV4-1 and TRBJ2-1, with D unresolved. The CDR3 consists of 11 residues. Per germline, CDR1 MGHRA and CDR2 YSYEKL. Between the trimmed V and J ends, which lost 2 bases and 10 bases, there was a span of 6 bases. The CDR3 loop is CASSQLVEQFF. CDR3 nucleotide sequence: TGCGCCAGCAGCCAACTTGTGGAGCAGTTCTTC.

The CDR3 DNA is TGCGCCAGCAGCCCGTCACAGGTTAGCACAGATACGCAGTATTTT. Residues: CASSPSQVSTDTQYF. The rearrangement joins TRBV4-1 to TRBJ2-3; D might be TRBD1 (5 bases). Germline V CDR1 and CDR2: MGHRA, YSYEKL. Trimming left V 4 bases short and J 0 bases short, with 11 bases between. The CDR3 is 15 residues long.

This clone was seen just once. The V gene is TRBV19, the J gene TRBJ2-1; D is tentatively TRBD1 or TRBD2 (5 bases each). The CDR3 is 14 residues long. Germline V gene data show CDR1 as LNHDA and CDR2 as SQIVND (reference sequence). Trimming cost V 4 bases and J 10 bases, with 17 bases left between them. This CDR3 is CASSTGAYLEEQFF. CDR3 DNA: TGTGCCAGTAGTACCGGGGCATACCTGGAGGAGCAGTTCTTC.

CDR3 sequence (DNA): TGTGCCAGTATTTTGGGCGGGGAGCTGTTTTTT. Amino acid sequence: CASILGGELFF. This chain links TRBV19 with TRBJ2-2; D uncertain. Germline loops: CDR1 LNHDA, CDR2 SQIVND (reference sequence). This CDR3 is built from 11 residues. V was pared by 7 bases and J by 7 bases, with 7 bases between.

The J gene is TRBJ1-1, the V gene TRBV6-5, with 8 positions matching TRBD1. Germline CDR1 reads MNHEY; CDR2 reads SVGAGI. The junction had 9 bases not matched to a gene; V was cut back by 5 bases and J by 4 bases. There are 15 residues in the CDR3. The CDR3 loop is CASSRRTGRFTEAFF. The CDR3 bases are TGTGCCAGCAGTCGAAGGACAGGGAGGTTCACTGAAGCTTTCTTT.

This chain joins TRBV7-9 and TRBJ2-1, with 10 bases identical to TRBD2. V lost 2 bases and J lost 6; bases outside the gene matches: 10. Per the germline V gene, CDR1 is SEHNR and CDR2 is FQNEAQ (reference sequence). This CDR3 region has 17 residues. The chain's CDR3 is CASSLSLAGVQGNEQFF. CDR3 in DNA: TGTGCCAGCAGCTTAAGTCTAGCGGGAGTTCAGGGCAATGAGCAGTTCTTC.

The V and J genes are TRBV10-3 and TRBJ1-2, with 8 nucleotides matching TRBD1. The CDR3 runs 15 residues. V trimming: 0 bases; J trimming: 7 bases; junction bases outside the gene matches: 7. In germline, CDR1 is ENHRY, CDR2 SYGVKD. Written as DNA, the CDR3 is TGTGCCATCAGTGAGTCGACAGGGGATGGGGGTGGCTACACCTTC. Its protein is CAISESTGDGGGYTF.

The chain employs TRBV27 and TRBJ2-1, with 10 nucleotides matching TRBD2. Germline loops: CDR1 MNHEY, CDR2 SMNVEV (reference sequence). With 2 bases clipped from V and 5 bases from J, the junction kept 3 bases outside the gene matches. This CDR3 has 15 amino acids. CDR3 residues: CASSLSGTSDNEQFF. The DNA of the CDR3 is TGTGCCAGCAGTTTAAGCGGGACTAGCGACAATGAGCAGTTCTTC.

The V call is TRBV2, the J call TRBJ2-3; D gene uncertain. V dropped 4 bases and J dropped 2 bases, with 10 bases sitting between them. Per the germline V gene, CDR1 is SNHLY and CDR2 is FYNNEI. This CDR3 is 14 amino acids long. This CDR3 reads CASSGTGPTDTQYF. The CDR3 DNA is TGTGCCAGCAGTGGGACGGGCCCCACAGATACGCAGTATTTT.

The V call is TRBV19, the J call TRBJ2-1, with 11 nucleotides matching TRBD2. The CDR3 extends over 16 amino acids. The germline gives CDR1 LNHDA, CDR2 SQIVND (reference sequence). V gave up 3 bases and J gave up 6 bases; unmatched junction bases: 7. CDR3 protein: CASSIVRLAGPNEQFF. The CDR3 DNA reads as TGTGCCAGTAGTATCGTACGACTAGCGGGACCCAATGAGCAGTTCTTC. Supplemented by reference TRBV19 and TRBJ2-1, the full variable domain reads DGGITQSPKYLFRKEGQNVTLSCEQNLNHDAMYWYRQDPGQGLRLIYYSQIVNDFQKGDIAEGYSVSREKKESFPLTVTSAQKNPTAFYLCASSIVRLAGPNEQFFGPGTRLTVL.

This clone was seen only a few times. J is TRBJ1-2 and V is TRBV19; weak D call: TRBD1 (5 bases). Germline V lookup: CDR1 LNHDA, CDR2 SQIVND (reference sequence). The CDR3 extends over 14 amino acids. V was shortened by 9 bases and J by 5 bases, with 19 bases between the two germline ends. CDR3 amino acids: CASTVVSGEYGYTF. The CDR3 DNA reads as TGTGCCAGCACCGTAGTCTCGGGGGAATATGGCTACACCTTC.

Only one count was recorded for this clone. The chain joins TRBV7-2 to TRBJ1-2; TRBD1 matches 10 bases. The CDR3 is made up of 16 amino acids. Germline assignment: CDR1 SGHTA and CDR2 FQGNSA. The J segment lost 6 bases and the V segment lost 0 bases, leaving 7 bases of the junction unmatched. CDR3 sequence: CASSLARGGQGNGYTF. The CDR3 DNA reads TGTGCCAGCAGCTTAGCGCGAGGGGGACAGGGGAATGGCTACACCTTC.

This clone appeared a single time. CDR3 bases: TGTGCCAGTAGTATACAGGGTGGGGCCAACGTCCTGACTTTC. Protein: CASSIQGGANVLTF. The rearrangement uses TRBV19 and TRBJ2-6; D is possibly TRBD1 (5 bases). CDR3 length: 14 amino acids. Trimming took off 2 bases at V and 3 bases at J, with 5 bases between the two ends. CDR1 is LNHDA and CDR2 is SQIVND in the germline V gene (reference sequence).

The rearrangement links TRBV7-9 to TRBJ2-5; 9 bases line up with TRBD2. V was pared by 5 bases and J by 2 bases, with 6 bases of the junction left unmatched. CDR3 length: 15 amino acids. Germline CDR1 reads SEHNR; CDR2 reads FQNEAQ (reference sequence). The CDR3: CASSPTSGHQETQYF. Here the CDR3 DNA reads TGTGCCAGCAGCCCGACTAGCGGACATCAAGAGACCCAGTACTTC.

The rearrangement uses TRBV11-3 and TRBJ1-3; D ambiguous. CDR3 length: 16 amino acids. V dropped 1 base and J dropped 0 bases, with 10 bases sitting between them. Germline CDR1 reads SGHNT; CDR2 reads YENEEA. The CDR3 DNA sequence: TGTGCCAGCAGCTTAGGCGCCGGTGCCTCTGGAAACACCATATATTTT. It encodes CASSLGAGASGNTIYF.

This rearrangement joins TRBV9 to TRBJ2-1; the D gene is possibly TRBD2 (6 bases). The CDR3 is 13 residues long. Germline CDR1 SGDLS, CDR2 YYNGEE. The V end lost 8 bases, the J end lost 0 bases, and 9 bases lay between the germline ends. This chain's CDR3 is CASGGSSYNEQFF. The CDR3 DNA reads as TGTGCCAGTGGAGGGAGCTCCTACAATGAGCAGTTCTTC.

Only a few counts were recorded for this clone. The chain employs TRBV7-6 and TRBJ2-7; perhaps D is TRBD1 or TRBD2 (5 bases each). Trimming left V 5 bases short and J 7 bases short, with 12 bases between. The CDR3 sequence is 12 residues long. Germline V lookup: CDR1 SGHVS, CDR2 FNYEAQ. CDR3 DNA: TGTGCCAGCAGCGTAGGGGAGAGGGAGCAGTACTTC. Protein product: CASSVGEREQYF.

The chain carries TRBV5-6 and TRBJ2-1, with 8 bases matching TRBD2. CDR3 length: 18 amino acids. V shed 4 bases and J 5 bases; nucleotides not matched to a gene: 17. The germline CDR1 and CDR2 sequences are SGHDT and YYEEEE. The CDR3 DNA reads as TGTGCCAGCAGCGGGAGCGGGAGTAAAGGGATATGGGACAATGAGCAGTTCTTC. Its translation is CASSGSGSKGIWDNEQFF.

The chain couples TRBV11-2 to TRBJ2-1, with 7 bases that match TRBD2. The V and J ends lost 0 bases and 1 base, in that order; junction bases with no gene match: 3. Germline loops: CDR1 SGHAT, CDR2 FQNNGV. The CDR3 runs 16 residues. CDR3 coding DNA: TGTGCCAGCAGCTTAGAGGGCGGGAGTTCCTACAATGAGCAGTTCTTC. This encodes CASSLEGGSSYNEQFF.

This sequence joins TRBV4-2 and TRBJ2-5; TRBD1 aligns across 7 bases. The tail of the sequence fits TRBJ2-7 better, so the J call may be wrong. The V gene's germline CDR1 is LGHNA and CDR2 YNFKEQ. CDR3 length: 14 residues. In DNA form, the CDR3 reads TGTGCCAGCAGCCAAGGAACAGGGGAATACGAGCAGTACTTC. It yields the protein CASSQGTGEYEQYF.

The chain joins TRBV30 to TRBJ1-1; TRBD1 matches 9 bases. Per germline, CDR1 GTSNPN and CDR2 SVGIG (reference sequence). V was pared by 1 base and J by 4 bases, with 4 bases of the junction left unmatched. This CDR3 contains 14 residues. DNA of the CDR3: TGTGCCTGGAGTGGGGGACAGGGCGGCACTGAAGCTTTCTTT. Its protein is CAWSGGQGGTEAFF.

The chain combines TRBV5-1 with TRBJ2-1; D is unresolved. V lost 0 bases to trimming and J lost 5 bases, with 9 bases between them. Germline CDR1 SGHRS, CDR2 YFSETQ. This CDR3 spans 14 amino acids. The CDR3 region has the DNA TGCGCCAGCAGCTTGGGGTCTTCCCACAATGAGCAGTTCTTC. Translating gives CASSLGSSHNEQFF.

The chain links TRBV27 to TRBJ2-2, with 7 nucleotides matching TRBD1. Per germline, CDR1 MNHEY and CDR2 SMNVEV (reference sequence). With 7 bases clipped from V and 6 bases from J, the junction kept 5 bases outside the gene matches. This CDR3 has 13 residues. The CDR3 loop reads CASKTRGPGELFF. The CDR3 nucleotides read TGTGCCAGCAAAACTAGGGGGCCCGGGGAGCTGTTTTTT.

The J gene is TRBJ2-7, the V gene TRBV9, with D maybe TRBD1 (5 bases). Trimming removed 4 bases from V and 3 bases from J, with 17 bases in between. There are 15 residues in the CDR3. In germline, CDR1 is SGDLS, CDR2 YYNGEE. CDR3 sequence: CASSPQGATYYEQYF. DNA for the CDR3: TGTGCCAGCAGCCCTCAAGGGGCCACATACTACGAGCAGTACTTC. Filled out from reference TRBV9 and TRBJ2-7, the complete variable domain reads DSGVTQTPKHLITATGQRVTLRCSPRSGDLSVYWYQQSLDQGLQFLIQYYNGEERAKGNILERFSAQQFPDLHSELNLSSLELGDSALYFCASSPQGATYYEQYFGPGTRLTVT.

The V call is TRBV27, the J call TRBJ2-7; 11 nucleotides align to TRBD1. The germline V gene encodes CDR1 MNHEY and CDR2 SMNVEV (reference sequence). The junction had 8 bases not matched to a gene; V was cut back by 5 bases and J by 5 bases. The CDR3 sequence is 15 residues long. The CDR3 sequence: CASSPGTGGGNEQYF. The CDR3 DNA follows: TGTGCCAGCAGTCCAGGGACAGGGGGTGGCAACGAGCAGTACTTC.

The chain links TRBV11-2 to TRBJ2-1, with D unclear. Trimming removed 5 bases from V and 6 bases from J, with 14 bases in between. CDR3 size: 14 residues. Looked up from germline, CDR1 is SGHAT and CDR2 is FQNNGV. CDR3 region: CASSPGWPGNEQFF. The CDR3 bases are TGTGCCAGCAGCCCCGGGTGGCCGGGCAATGAGCAGTTCTTC.